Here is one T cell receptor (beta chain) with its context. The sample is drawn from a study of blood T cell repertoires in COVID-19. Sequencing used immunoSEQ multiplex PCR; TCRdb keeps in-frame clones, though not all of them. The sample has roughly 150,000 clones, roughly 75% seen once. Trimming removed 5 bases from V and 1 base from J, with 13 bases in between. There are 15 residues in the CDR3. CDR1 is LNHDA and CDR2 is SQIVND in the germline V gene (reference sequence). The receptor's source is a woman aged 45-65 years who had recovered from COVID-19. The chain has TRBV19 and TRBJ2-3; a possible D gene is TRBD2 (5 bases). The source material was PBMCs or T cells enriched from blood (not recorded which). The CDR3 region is CASSFSGPGTDTQYF. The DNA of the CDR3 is TGTGCCAGTAGTTTCAGCGGCCCGGGCACAGATACGCAGTATTTT.